This TCR beta chain was observed in a study of blood T cell repertoires in COVID-19. Turning to the study itself: COVID-19 samples, acute and convalescent, were from the United States, Italy and Spain. Nucleic acid was either cDNA or gDNA, and it came from T cells, B-cell-depleted T cells, or PBMCs.

Germline V gives CDR1 MDHEN, CDR2 SYDVKM. The germline V and J ends were trimmed by 5 bases and 6 bases, with 8 bases remaining between them. The CDR3 contains 12 residues. Original methodology: Nucleated cell number was recorded as an estimate derived from reference gene primer amplification. TCRdb's copy holds only in-frame clones and misses some; the assay was immunoSEQ multiplex PCR. V, J and clone size derive from that table, while D and trimming were established from the DNA sequence. The sample lists 100,000 to 140,000 clones, 80% to 95% occurring once. This sequence joins TRBV28 and TRBJ2-4, with unresolved D. Sequencing input: peripheral blood. This receptor was taken from a woman aged 30 to 39 with acute or convalescent COVID-19. The CDR3: CASSPQINIQYF. The CDR3 DNA sequence: TGTGCCAGCAGTCCACAGATAAACATTCAGTACTTC.